This is a list of T cell receptor beta chains from one sample in a study of CD8 T cells in ankylosing spondylitis. TCRdb ran MiXCR on the 5' RACE reads and lists one entry per CDR3 protein. The data contain 750,000 to 850,000 distinct CDR3 sequences, over 9.5% of them singletons. Sample: blood, either unsorted or a sorted T cell fraction (not recorded which). These receptors all come from a male donor with ankylosing spondylitis. CDR3s include the opening cysteine and the closing phenylalanine or tryptophan. D genes are given only for firm matches. Some rows mark clone size as missing; the rest say once, few, many or name a class of expanded clone.

j_call	clone_size	d_call	v_call	cdr3_aa	cdr3_nt
TRBJ2-1	NA	TRBD1	TRBV6-1	CASSDYRDRPYNEQFF	TGTGCCAGCAGTGACTACCGGGACAGGCCCTACAATGAGCAGTTCTTC
TRBJ1-1	few	NA	TRBV20-1	CSASLGPFLTEAFF	TGCAGTGCTAGCCTAGGACCATTTCTAACTGAAGCTTTCTTT
TRBJ2-2	NA	NA	TRBV6-2/TRBV6-3	CASRPSGGELFF	TGTGCCAGCAGGCCCTCTGGCGGGGAGCTGTTTTTT
TRBJ1-2	NA	TRBD1	TRBV28	CASSWTGGTGGYTF	TGTGCCAGCAGTTGGACAGGGGGCACAGGTGGCTACACCTTC
TRBJ2-2	NA	TRBD2	TRBV15	CATSRVAGTGELFF	TGTGCCACCAGCAGAGTAGCGGGAACCGGGGAGCTGTTTTTT
TRBJ1-1	few	NA	TRBV6-6	CASTQTAEAFF	TGTGCCAGCACCCAGACAGCTGAAGCTTTCTTT
TRBJ1-3	NA	NA	TRBV27	CTSSLPRNGNTIYF	TGCACCAGCAGTTTGCCCAGGAACGGAAACACCATATATTTT
TRBJ1-3	many	NA	TRBV10-3	CAISEAVNTIYF	TGTGCCATCAGTGAAGCAGTAAACACCATATATTTT
TRBJ2-4	few	TRBD2	TRBV15	CATSRDGQGGELAKNIQYF	TGTGCCACCAGCAGAGATGGGCAGGGAGGGGAACTAGCCAAAAACATTCAGTACTTC
TRBJ2-7	few	TRBD2	TRBV6-4	CASTLTSAEIYEQYF	TGTGCCAGCACCCTAACTAGCGCCGAAATCTACGAGCAGTACTTC
TRBJ2-1	NA	NA	TRBV6-2/TRBV6-3	CASSYVGLAFPSYNEQFF	TGTGCCAGCAGTTACGTCGGGTTGGCTTTTCCTTCCTACAATGAGCAGTTCTTC
TRBJ2-5	many	NA	TRBV20-1	CSAYWDSRGTQYF	TGCAGTGCTTACTGGGACTCCCGAGGGACCCAGTACTTC
TRBJ1-1	NA	NA	TRBV7-8	CASSLIHTYPNTEAFF	TGTGCCAGCAGCTTAATACATACCTACCCGAACACTGAAGCTTTCTTT
TRBJ2-5	NA	NA	TRBV20-1	CSADRETQYF	TGCAGTGCTGACAGGGAGACCCAGTACTTC
TRBJ1-1	NA	NA	TRBV5-1	CASSLNGDLAEAFF	TGCGCCAGCAGCCTAAATGGGGACTTAGCTGAAGCTTTCTTT
TRBJ1-1	NA	TRBD1	TRBV27	CASKVGQWNTEAFF	TGTGCCAGCAAAGTGGGACAGTGGAACACTGAAGCTTTCTTT
TRBJ2-1	many	NA	TRBV7-2	CASSLDPHYEQFF	TGTGCCAGCAGCTTAGACCCACATTATGAGCAGTTCTTC
TRBJ2-1	few	TRBD2	TRBV6-2/TRBV6-3	CASSPRSGGAYEQFF	TGTGCCAGCAGCCCGAGGAGCGGGGGGGCCTATGAGCAGTTCTTC
TRBJ2-7	few	NA	TRBV10-1	CASSDRDRRAYEQYF	TGCGCCAGCAGTGACCGTGACAGGCGAGCCTACGAGCAGTACTTC
TRBJ2-7	NA	NA	TRBV18	CASSPPDRSRYEQYF	TGTGCCAGCTCACCACCGGACAGAAGCAGGTACGAGCAGTACTTC
TRBJ2-1	many	NA	TRBV7-2	CASSLRSPFYNEQFF	TGTGCCAGCAGCCTTAGAAGTCCTTTCTACAATGAGCAGTTCTTC
TRBJ2-1	many	NA	TRBV18	CASSPRHGNEQFF	TGTGCCAGCTCACCACGTCATGGCAATGAGCAGTTCTTC
TRBJ2-1	NA	TRBD2	TRBV4-2	CASSQDQRGKHNEQFF	TGTGCCAGCAGCCAAGACCAGCGGGGGAAACACAATGAGCAGTTCTTC
TRBJ2-1	NA	TRBD2	TRBV20-1	CSAKGLDLVNEQFF	TGCAGTGCTAAAGGACTAGATTTAGTCAATGAGCAGTTCTTC
TRBJ2-1	once	TRBD2	TRBV11-2	CASSLKLAGLHDEQFF	TGTGCCAGCAGCCTTAAACTAGCGGGACTTCACGATGAGCAGTTCTTC
TRBJ2-7	many	TRBD1	TRBV5-1	CASSLQGSAYEQYF	TGCGCCAGCAGCTTACAGGGGTCTGCCTACGAGCAGTACTTC
TRBJ1-1	NA	NA	TRBV7-6	CASSLAAGTAFF	TGTGCCAGCAGCTTAGCGGCCGGTACAGCTTTCTTT
TRBJ2-2	NA	NA	TRBV12-3/TRBV12-4	CASSKDGANTGELFF	TGTGCCAGCAGCAAGGACGGAGCGAACACCGGGGAGCTGTTTTTT
TRBJ2-1	many	TRBD2	TRBV20-1	CSFTGTSGREYEQFF	TGCAGCTTCACTGGGACTAGCGGGAGGGAGTATGAGCAGTTCTTC
TRBJ2-3	few	NA	TRBV20-1	CSGVPHTDTQYF	TGCAGTGGGGTTCCCCACACAGATACGCAGTATTTT
TRBJ2-3	NA	NA	TRBV5-1	CASSFLGTRADTQYF	TGCGCCAGCAGCTTTTTGGGAACCAGGGCAGATACGCAGTATTTT
TRBJ2-1	NA	NA	TRBV27	CASRTLAHEQFF	TGTGCCAGCAGGACCCTAGCCCATGAGCAGTTCTTC
TRBJ2-3	many	NA	TRBV7-2	CASSLRSDTQYF	TGTGCCAGCAGCTTAAGGTCGGATACGCAGTATTTT
TRBJ2-5	many	NA	TRBV7-8	CASSPGGPGETQYF	TGTGCCAGCAGCCCTGGGGGACCCGGAGAGACCCAGTACTTC
TRBJ1-4	few	NA	TRBV19	CASSVLRRMREKLFF	TGTGCCAGTAGCGTCCTGAGGAGGATGCGTGAAAAACTGTTTTTT
TRBJ2-1	NA	TRBD1	TRBV24-1	CATSRDRADEQFF	TGTGCCACCAGTCGCGACAGGGCGGATGAGCAGTTCTTC
TRBJ1-2	few	NA	TRBV20-1	CSAARGRDYGYTF	TGCAGTGCTGCCCGGGGCAGGGACTATGGCTACACCTTC